The entry below gives a single T cell receptor (beta chain) sequence along with its context. The antigen is unknown. This entry is derived from a study of T cells and Merkel cell carcinoma outcomes. TCRdb's copy holds only in-frame clones and misses some; the assay was immunoSEQ multiplex PCR. The sample lists roughly 3,500 clones; about 92% were seen once. V was clipped by 3 bases and J by 6 bases; unmatched bases: 5. The CDR3 is 13 amino acids. Germline CDR1 reads SGHTA; CDR2 reads FQGTGA. Notes on the study in general: Reportedly, T-cell repertoire with density predicts Merkel cell carcinoma outcomes.

V is TRBV7-3 and J is TRBJ2-7, with TRBD1 identical over 7 bases. This TCR was sampled from a human donor with Merkel cell carcinoma. The sequenced material came from tumor tissue from Merkel cell carcinoma. CDR3 residues: CASSFEGGSEQYF. DNA for the CDR3: TGTGCCAGCAGCTTCGAAGGGGGCAGCGAGCAGTACTTC.